Included here is one T cell receptor beta chain sequence, with context. Antigen: not known. This specimen belongs to a study of cytomegalovirus exposure and HLA in healthy donors. Study as a whole: Sequencing of about 179 million T cells in an earlier analysis found some 100 million unique TCR beta sequences.

Primers: 60 Vbeta forward and 13 Jbeta reverse. TCRdb's copy holds only in-frame clones and misses some; the assay was immunoSEQ multiplex PCR. Altogether around 50,000 clones are present, just under 85% being singletons, with the ten largest covering around 1.8%. Whole-study findings and limits: A later analysis reported that several of the most significant clusters appeared to be linked to common viral pathogens, among them Epstein-Barr virus. In an earlier analysis, in fewer than 700 donors, most V segments appeared productive either ~87% or ~30% of the time. As a later analysis showed, a missense DCLRE1C variant was linked to trimming of TCR beta V- and J-genes.

This CDR3 contains 16 residues. Germline assignment: CDR1 MGHRA and CDR2 YSYEKL. V lost 3 bases, J lost 7 bases, and 16 bases lay in between. Sample: PBMCs. The TCR sequence derives from a man aged 35-49 years in good health and CMV-seronegative. The V and J genes are TRBV4-1 and TRBJ1-6; D unclear. CDR3 loop: CASSHPLAGRNSPLHF. The CDR3 coding sequence is TGCGCCAGCAGCCATCCTCTGGCAGGAAGGAATTCACCCCTCCACTTT.